The source of this T cell receptor (beta chain) is a study of blood T cell repertoires in COVID-19. Trimming took off 1 base at V and 6 bases at J, with 10 bases between the two ends. The CDR3 loop spans 14 amino acids. The V gene's germline CDR1 is SGHRS and CDR2 YFSETQ. This clone has only one observation. The method was immunoSEQ multiplex PCR; TCRdb's version includes in-frame clones alone and lacks a portion of them. The profile shows approximately 100,000 clones, 87% of them singletons. Sample: peripheral blood. The clonotype originates from a man aged 50 or older with acute or convalescent COVID-19. The rearrangement joins TRBV5-1 to TRBJ2-2; D gene uncertain. DNA of the CDR3: TGCGCCAGCAGCTTGTCTTTAGCCCCCGGGGAGCTGTTTTTT. Translation gives CASSLSLAPGELFF.